These 4 T cell receptor beta chains came from one sample sequenced in a study of metastatic and nonmetastatic thyroid tumors. Each patient went into thyroid surgery without having received any treatment. TCRdb re-called the PCR reads through MiXCR. Among about 24,000 clones listed, 15% to 20% were seen once. Sequenced material: blood. The receptors were gathered from a male donor with papillary thyroid cancer or a benign thyroid nodule (not recorded which). Some clones in this sample may be carry-over from other donors' samples.

The sample holds many counts of this clone. V usage is TRBV27 and J usage is TRBJ1-1; D may be TRBD1 (5 bases). With 5 bases removed from V and 4 bases from J, the gap between germline ends came to 11 bases. The CDR3 totals 13 residues. CDR1 MNHEY and CDR2 SMNVEV come from the germline V gene (reference sequence). CDR3 nucleotide sequence: TGTGCCAGCAGTAATCGGGGGGGCACTGAAGCTTTCTTT. Its protein product is CASSNRGGTEAFF.

This clone came up a few times. J is TRBJ2-3 and V is TRBV6-4; 9 nucleotides align to TRBD1. J lost 5 bases, V lost 8 bases, and 8 bases had no gene match. The germline V gene encodes CDR1 MRHNA and CDR2 SNTAGT. This CDR3 spans 14 amino acids. This CDR3 reads CASAADRGIDTQYF. As DNA, the CDR3 is TGTGCCAGCGCTGCGGACAGGGGAATAGATACGCAGTATTTT.

There are many counts of this clone. The gene calls are TRBV30 and TRBJ1-5; D is possibly TRBD1 (5 bases). Germline V gene data show CDR1 as GTSNPN and CDR2 as SVGIG (reference sequence). The ends were cut back, 2 bases at V and 4 bases at J, with 12 bases in the middle. The CDR3 length is 14 residues. CDR3 loop: CAWSIGDGNQPQHF. Here the CDR3 DNA reads TGTGCCTGGAGTATAGGGGATGGGAATCAGCCCCAGCATTTT.

This clone was counted at least ten times. The rearrangement links TRBV4-2 to TRBJ2-7; D might be TRBD1 (5 bases). This CDR3 region has 15 residues. Trimming took 1 base from V and 5 from J, leaving 15 bases between them. From germline, CDR1 is LGHNA and CDR2 YNFKEQ. CDR3 sequence reads: CASSQGAGPRDEQYF. The CDR3 DNA reads as TGTGCCAGCAGCCAAGGTGCCGGACCCAGGGACGAGCAGTACTTC.